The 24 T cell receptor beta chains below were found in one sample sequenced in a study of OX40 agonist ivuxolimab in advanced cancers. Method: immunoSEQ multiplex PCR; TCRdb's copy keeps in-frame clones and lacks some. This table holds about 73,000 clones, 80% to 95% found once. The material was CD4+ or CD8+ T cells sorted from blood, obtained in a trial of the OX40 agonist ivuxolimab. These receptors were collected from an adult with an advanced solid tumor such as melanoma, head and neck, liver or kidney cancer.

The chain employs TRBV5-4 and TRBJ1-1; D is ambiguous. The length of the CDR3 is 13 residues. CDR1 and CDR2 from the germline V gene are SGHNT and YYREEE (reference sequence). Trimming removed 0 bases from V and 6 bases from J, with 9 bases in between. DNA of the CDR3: TGTGCCAGCAGCTTGGCCGAGGCGGCTGAAGCTTTCTTT. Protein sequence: CASSLAEAAEAFF.

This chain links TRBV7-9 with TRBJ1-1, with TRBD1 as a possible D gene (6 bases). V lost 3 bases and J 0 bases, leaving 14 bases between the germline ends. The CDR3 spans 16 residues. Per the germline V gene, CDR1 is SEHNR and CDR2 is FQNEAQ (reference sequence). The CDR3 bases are TGTGCCAGCAGCTTCCCCCCAGGGGATGTGAACACTGAAGCTTTCTTT. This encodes CASSFPPGDVNTEAFF. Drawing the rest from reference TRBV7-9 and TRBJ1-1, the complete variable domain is DTGVSQNPRHKITKRGQNVTFRCDPISEHNRLYWYRQTLGQGPEFLTYFQNEAQLEKSRLLSDRFSAERPKGSFSTLEIQRTEQGDSAMYLCASSFPPGDVNTEAFFGQGTRLTVV.

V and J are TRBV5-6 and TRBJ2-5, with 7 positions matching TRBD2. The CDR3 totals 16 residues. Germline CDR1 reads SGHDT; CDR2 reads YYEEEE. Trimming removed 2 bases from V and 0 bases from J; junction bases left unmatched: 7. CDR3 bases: TGTGCCAGCAGCTTACCGGGGCGGGGGTACCAAGAGACCCAGTACTTC. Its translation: CASSLPGRGYQETQYF.

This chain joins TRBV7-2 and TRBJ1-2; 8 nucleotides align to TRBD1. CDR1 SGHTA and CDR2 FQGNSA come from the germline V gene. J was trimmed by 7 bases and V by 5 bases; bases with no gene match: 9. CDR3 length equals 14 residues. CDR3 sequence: CASSPILDRGGYTF. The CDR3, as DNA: TGTGCCAGCAGCCCGATACTTGACAGGGGTGGCTACACCTTC. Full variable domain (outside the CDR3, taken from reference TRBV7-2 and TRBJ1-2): GAGVSQSPSNKVTEKGKDVELRCDPISGHTALYWYRQSLGQGLEFLIYFQGNSAPDKSGLPSDRFSAERTGGSVSTLTIQRTQQEDSAVYLCASSPILDRGGYTFGSGTRLTVV.

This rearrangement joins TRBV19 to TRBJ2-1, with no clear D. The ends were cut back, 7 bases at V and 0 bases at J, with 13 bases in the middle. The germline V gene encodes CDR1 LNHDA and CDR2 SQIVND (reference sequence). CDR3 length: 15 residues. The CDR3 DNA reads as TGTGCCAGTAAGGCGTCGGCAAACTCCTACAATGAGCAGTTCTTC. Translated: CASKASANSYNEQFF.

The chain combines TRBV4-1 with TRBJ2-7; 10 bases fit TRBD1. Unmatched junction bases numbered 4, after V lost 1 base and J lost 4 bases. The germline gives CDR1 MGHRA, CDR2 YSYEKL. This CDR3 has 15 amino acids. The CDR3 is CASSQVGQGIYEQYF. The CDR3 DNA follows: TGCGCCAGCAGCCAAGTGGGACAGGGGATATACGAGCAGTACTTC.

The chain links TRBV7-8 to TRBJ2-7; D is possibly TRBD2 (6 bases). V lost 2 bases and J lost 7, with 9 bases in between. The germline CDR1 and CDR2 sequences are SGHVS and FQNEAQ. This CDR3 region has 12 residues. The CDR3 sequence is CASSLFAGEQYF. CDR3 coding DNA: TGTGCCAGCAGCTTATTTGCGGGGGAGCAGTACTTC.

The DNA of the CDR3 is TGTGCCAGCAGCACGTGGGGGGGGAACCAAGAGACCCAGTACTTC. Translating gives CASSTWGGNQETQYF. The chain employs TRBV5-4 and TRBJ2-5; 7 nucleotides agree with TRBD2. Trimming at V came to 4 bases and at J to 0 bases, leaving 6 bases not matched to a gene. Germline loops: CDR1 SGHNT, CDR2 YYREEE (reference sequence). The CDR3 loop spans 15 amino acids.

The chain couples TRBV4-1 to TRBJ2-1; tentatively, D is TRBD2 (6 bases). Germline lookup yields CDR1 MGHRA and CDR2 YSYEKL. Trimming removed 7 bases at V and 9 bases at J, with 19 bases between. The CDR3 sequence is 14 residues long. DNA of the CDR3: TGCGCCAGCAACGCGGTGGGAGGAAGCGGTGAGCAGTTCTTC. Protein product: CASNAVGGSGEQFF.

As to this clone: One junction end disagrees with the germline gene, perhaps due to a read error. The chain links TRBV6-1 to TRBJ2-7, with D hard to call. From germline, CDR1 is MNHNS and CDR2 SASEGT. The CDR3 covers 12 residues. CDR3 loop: CASRDGSYEQYF. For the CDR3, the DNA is TGTGCCAGCCGTGACGGCTCCTACGAGCAGTACTTC.

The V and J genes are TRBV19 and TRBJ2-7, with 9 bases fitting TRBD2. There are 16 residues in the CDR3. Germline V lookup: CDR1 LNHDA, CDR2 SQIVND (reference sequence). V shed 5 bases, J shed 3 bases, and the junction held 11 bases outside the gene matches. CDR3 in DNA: TGTGCCAGTAGTCCCCGGGCTAGCGGGGTATTCTACGAGCAGTACTTC. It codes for CASSPRASGVFYEQYF. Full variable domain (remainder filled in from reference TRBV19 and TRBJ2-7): DGGITQSPKYLFRKEGQNVTLSCEQNLNHDAMYWYRQDPGQGLRLIYYSQIVNDFQKGDIAEGYSVSREKKESFPLTVTSAQKNPTAFYLCASSPRASGVFYEQYFGPGTRLTVT.

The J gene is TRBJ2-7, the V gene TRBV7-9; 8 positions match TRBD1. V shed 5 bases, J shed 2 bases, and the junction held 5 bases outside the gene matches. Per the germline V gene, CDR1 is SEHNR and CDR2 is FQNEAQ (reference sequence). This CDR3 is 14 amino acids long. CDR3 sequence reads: CASSPTGAPYEQYF. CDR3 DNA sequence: TGTGCCAGCAGCCCGACAGGGGCCCCCTACGAGCAGTACTTC.

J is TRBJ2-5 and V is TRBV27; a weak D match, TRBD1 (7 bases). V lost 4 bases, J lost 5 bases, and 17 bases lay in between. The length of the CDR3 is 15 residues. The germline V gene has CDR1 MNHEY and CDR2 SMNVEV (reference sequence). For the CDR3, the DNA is TGTGCCAGCAGTTCCGGAGGGACAGCGTGGGAGACCCAGTACTTC. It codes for CASSSGGTAWETQYF.

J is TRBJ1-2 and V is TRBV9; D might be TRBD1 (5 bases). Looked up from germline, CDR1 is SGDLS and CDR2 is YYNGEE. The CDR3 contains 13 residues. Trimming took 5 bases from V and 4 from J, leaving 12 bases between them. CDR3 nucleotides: TGTGCCAGCAGGGGGGTGGTAGCCTATGGCTACACCTTC. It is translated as CASRGVVAYGYTF.

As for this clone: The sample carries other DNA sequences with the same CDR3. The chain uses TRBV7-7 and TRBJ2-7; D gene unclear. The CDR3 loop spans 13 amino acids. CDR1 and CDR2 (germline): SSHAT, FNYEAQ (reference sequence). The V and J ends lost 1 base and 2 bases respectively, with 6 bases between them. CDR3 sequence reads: CASSLGGPYEQYF. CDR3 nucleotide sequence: TGTGCCAGCAGCTTAGGAGGCCCCTACGAGCAGTACTTC.

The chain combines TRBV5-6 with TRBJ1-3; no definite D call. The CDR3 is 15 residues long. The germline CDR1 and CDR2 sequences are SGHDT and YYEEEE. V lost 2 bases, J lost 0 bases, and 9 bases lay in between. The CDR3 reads CASSLVEFSGNTIYF. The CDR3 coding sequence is TGTGCCAGCAGCTTAGTCGAATTCTCTGGAAACACCATATATTTT. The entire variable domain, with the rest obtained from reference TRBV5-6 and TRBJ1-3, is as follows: DAGVTQSPTHLIKTRGQQVTLRCSPKSGHDTVSWYQQALGQGPQFIFQYYEEEERQRGNFPDRFSGHQFPNYSSELNVNALLLGDSALYLCASSLVEFSGNTIYFGEGSWLTVV.

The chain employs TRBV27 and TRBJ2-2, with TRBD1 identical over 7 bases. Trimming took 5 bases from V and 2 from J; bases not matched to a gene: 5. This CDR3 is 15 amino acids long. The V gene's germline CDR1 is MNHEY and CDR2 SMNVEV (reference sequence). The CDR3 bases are TGTGCCAGCAGTGTCGGGACAGATAACACCGGGGAGCTGTTTTTT. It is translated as CASSVGTDNTGELFF.

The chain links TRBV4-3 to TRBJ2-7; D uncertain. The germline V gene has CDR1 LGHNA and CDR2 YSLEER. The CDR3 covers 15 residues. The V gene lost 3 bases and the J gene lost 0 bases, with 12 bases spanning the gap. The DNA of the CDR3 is TGCGCCAGCAGCCATTCCCGGTGGGGCTCCTACGAGCAGTACTTC. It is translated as CASSHSRWGSYEQYF.

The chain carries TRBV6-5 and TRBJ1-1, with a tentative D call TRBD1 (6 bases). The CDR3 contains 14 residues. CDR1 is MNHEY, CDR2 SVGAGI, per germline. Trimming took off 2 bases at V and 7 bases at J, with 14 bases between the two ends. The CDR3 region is CASSYGQGLGEAFF. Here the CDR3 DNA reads TGTGCCAGCAGTTACGGGCAGGGGTTGGGTGAAGCTTTCTTT.

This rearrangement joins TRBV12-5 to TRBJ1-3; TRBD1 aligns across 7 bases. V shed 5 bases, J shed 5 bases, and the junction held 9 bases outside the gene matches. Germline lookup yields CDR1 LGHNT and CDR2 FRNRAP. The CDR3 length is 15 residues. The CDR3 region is CASGRTDRDRNTIYF. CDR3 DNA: TGTGCTAGTGGTCGCACAGACAGGGACCGAAACACCATATATTTT.

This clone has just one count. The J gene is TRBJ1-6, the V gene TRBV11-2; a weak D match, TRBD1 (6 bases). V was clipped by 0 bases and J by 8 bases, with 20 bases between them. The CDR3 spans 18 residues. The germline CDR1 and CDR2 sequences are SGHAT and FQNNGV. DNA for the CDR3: TGTGCCAGCAGCTTAGATCCCCACGGCAGGGGTCAGGATTCACCCCTCCACTTT. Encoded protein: CASSLDPHGRGQDSPLHF. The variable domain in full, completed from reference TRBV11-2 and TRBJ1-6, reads EAGVAQSPRYKIIEKRQSVAFWCNPISGHATLYWYQQILGQGPKLLIQFQNNGVVDDSQLPKDRFSAERLKGVDSTLKIQPAKLEDSAVYLCASSLDPHGRGQDSPLHFGNGTRLTVT.

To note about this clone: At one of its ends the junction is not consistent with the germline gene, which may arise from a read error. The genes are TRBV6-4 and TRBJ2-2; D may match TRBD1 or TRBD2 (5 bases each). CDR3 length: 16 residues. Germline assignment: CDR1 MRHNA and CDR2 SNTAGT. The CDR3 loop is CASSVPPGPGYRGAVF. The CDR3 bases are TGTGCCAGCAGTGTACCGCCGGGACCGGGCTACCGGGGAGCTGTTTTT.

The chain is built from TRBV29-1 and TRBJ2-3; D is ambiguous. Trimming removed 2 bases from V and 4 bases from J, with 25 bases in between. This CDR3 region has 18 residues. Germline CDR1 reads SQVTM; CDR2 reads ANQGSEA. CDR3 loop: CSVETPERTLEVPDTQYF. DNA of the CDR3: TGCAGCGTTGAAACCCCGGAGAGAACCCTCGAGGTCCCAGATACGCAGTATTTT.

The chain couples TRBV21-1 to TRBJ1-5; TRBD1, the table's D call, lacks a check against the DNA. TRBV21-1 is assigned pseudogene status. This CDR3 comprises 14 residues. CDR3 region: CASSLTASNQPQHF. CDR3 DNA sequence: TGTGCCAGCAGCTTGACAGCCAGCAATCAGCCCCAGCATTTT.